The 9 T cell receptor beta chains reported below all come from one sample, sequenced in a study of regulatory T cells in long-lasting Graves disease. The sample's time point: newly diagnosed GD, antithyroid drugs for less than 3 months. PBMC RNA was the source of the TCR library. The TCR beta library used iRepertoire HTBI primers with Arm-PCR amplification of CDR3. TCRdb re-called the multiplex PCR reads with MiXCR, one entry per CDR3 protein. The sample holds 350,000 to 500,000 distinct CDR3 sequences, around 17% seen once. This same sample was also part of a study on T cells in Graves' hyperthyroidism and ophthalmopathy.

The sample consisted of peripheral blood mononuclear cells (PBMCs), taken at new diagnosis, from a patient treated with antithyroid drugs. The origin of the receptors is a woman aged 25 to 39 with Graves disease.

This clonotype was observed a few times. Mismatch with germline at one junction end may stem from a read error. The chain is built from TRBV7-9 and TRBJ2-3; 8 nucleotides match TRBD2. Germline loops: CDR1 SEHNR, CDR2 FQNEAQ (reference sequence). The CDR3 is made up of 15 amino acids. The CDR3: CAGSFGRANTDTQYF. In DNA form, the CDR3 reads TGTGCCGGCAGCTTCGGGAGGGCCAACACAGATACGCAGTATTTT.

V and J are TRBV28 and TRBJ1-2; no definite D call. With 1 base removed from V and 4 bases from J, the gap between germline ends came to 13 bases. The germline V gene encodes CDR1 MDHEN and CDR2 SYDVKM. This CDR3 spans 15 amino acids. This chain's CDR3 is CASSLLGSFGYGYTF. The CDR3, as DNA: TGTGCCAGCAGTTTATTGGGTAGCTTCGGCTATGGCTACACCTTC.

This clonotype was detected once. This chain's CDR3 is CASREVGEKLFF. CDR3 DNA sequence: TGTGCCAGCAGAGAGGTTGGTGAAAAACTGTTTTTT. V gene TRBV6-1 combines with J gene TRBJ1-4; D gene unclear. V shed 6 bases and J shed 7 bases, with 9 bases lying between them. Germline V gene data show CDR1 as MNHNS and CDR2 as SASEGT. The CDR3 length is 12 residues.

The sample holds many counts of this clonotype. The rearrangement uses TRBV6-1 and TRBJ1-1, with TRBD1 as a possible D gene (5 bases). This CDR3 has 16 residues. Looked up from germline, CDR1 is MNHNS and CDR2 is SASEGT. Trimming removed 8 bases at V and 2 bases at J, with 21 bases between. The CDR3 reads CASSPGRAEGNTEAFF. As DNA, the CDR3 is TGTGCCAGCTCCCCAGGCAGGGCGGAGGGCAACACTGAAGCTTTCTTT.

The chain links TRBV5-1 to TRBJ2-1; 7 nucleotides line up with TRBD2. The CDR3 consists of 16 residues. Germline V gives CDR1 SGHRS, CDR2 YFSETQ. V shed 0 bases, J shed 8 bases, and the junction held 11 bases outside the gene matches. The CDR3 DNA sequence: TGCGCCAGCAGCTTGGGAGCGGGCGGGAGTAGCCATGAGCAGTTCTTC. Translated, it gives CASSLGAGGSSHEQFF.

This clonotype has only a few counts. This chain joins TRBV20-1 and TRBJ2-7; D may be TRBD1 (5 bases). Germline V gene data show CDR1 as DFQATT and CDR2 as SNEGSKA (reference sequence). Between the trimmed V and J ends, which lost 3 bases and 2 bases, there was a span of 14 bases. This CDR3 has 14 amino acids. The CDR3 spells CSASQGSPTYEQYF. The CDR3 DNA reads TGCAGTGCTAGTCAGGGATCTCCTACCTACGAGCAGTACTTC.

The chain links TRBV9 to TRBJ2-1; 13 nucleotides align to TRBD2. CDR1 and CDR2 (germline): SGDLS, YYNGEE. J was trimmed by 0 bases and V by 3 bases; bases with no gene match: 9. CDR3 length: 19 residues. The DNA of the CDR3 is TGTGCCAGCAGCGACCCGGGACTAGCGGGACAAAGCTCCTACAATGAGCAGTTCTTC. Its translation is CASSDPGLAGQSSYNEQFF.

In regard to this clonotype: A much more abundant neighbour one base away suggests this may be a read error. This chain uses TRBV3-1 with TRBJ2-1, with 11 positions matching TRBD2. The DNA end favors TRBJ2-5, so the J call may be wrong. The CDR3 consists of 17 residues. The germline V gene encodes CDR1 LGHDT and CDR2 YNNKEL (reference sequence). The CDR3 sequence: CASSQDPLAGGLETQYF. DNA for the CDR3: TGTGCCAGCAGCCAAGATCCCCTAGCGGGAGGCCTGGAGACCCAGTACTTC.

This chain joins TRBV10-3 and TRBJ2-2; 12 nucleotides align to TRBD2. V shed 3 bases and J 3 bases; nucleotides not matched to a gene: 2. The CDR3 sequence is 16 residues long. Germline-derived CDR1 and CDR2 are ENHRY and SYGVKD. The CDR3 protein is CAISDRLAGDTGELFF. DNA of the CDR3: TGTGCCATCAGTGACCGACTAGCGGGAGACACCGGGGAGCTGTTTTTT.